The 30 T cell receptor beta chains reported below all come from one sample, sequenced in a study of Tregs in tolerant kidney transplant recipients. Clones were sequenced by immunoSEQ multiplex PCR, and TCRdb holds only the in-frame ones, with some missing. In the table there are some 68,000 clones, about four fifths of which are singletons. The material sequenced was CD4+ T cells from blood. The receptors derive from a human donor in good health.

This clone was recorded once. V and J are TRBV9 and TRBJ2-1, with 11 bases fitting TRBD2. The CDR3 has 15 residues. Germline CDR1 reads SGDLS; CDR2 reads YYNGEE. The V segment lost 4 bases and the J segment 4 bases; nucleotides outside the gene matches: 4. CDR3 nucleotide sequence: TGTGCCAGCAGCACCAGACTAGCGGGGTACAATGAGCAGTTCTTC. Its protein product is CASSTRLAGYNEQFF.

This chain joins TRBV6-1 and TRBJ1-2; D unresolved. The CDR3 length is 12 residues. Trimming took off 9 bases at V and 4 bases at J, with 12 bases between the two ends. From germline, CDR1 is MNHNS and CDR2 SASEGT. CDR3 residues: CARQDGVYGYTF. In DNA form, the CDR3 reads TGTGCCAGGCAAGACGGGGTCTATGGCTACACCTTC.

The V and J genes are TRBV7-3 and TRBJ1-5, with TRBD1 matching over 10 bases. Germline CDR1 SGHTA, CDR2 FQGTGA. Trimming took 5 bases from V and 2 from J; bases not matched to a gene: 12. The CDR3 length is 18 residues. CDR3 nucleotide sequence: TGTGCCAGCAGCCAATACCAGGACAGGGGGTTGGGCAATCAGCCCCAGCATTTT. Translation: CASSQYQDRGLGNQPQHF.

The table lists this clone with a few counts. The V and J genes are TRBV4-3 and TRBJ2-3; TRBD2 aligns across 7 bases. Trimming took 4 bases from V and 5 from J; bases not matched to a gene: 6. Germline CDR1 LGHNA, CDR2 YSLEER. CDR3 length: 14 residues. DNA of the CDR3: TGCGCCAGCAGCCCCGGACTAGGGGAAGATACGCAGTATTTT. It specifies CASSPGLGEDTQYF.

CDR3 nucleotides: TGTGCCAGCAGTTTAAGAGGGAGGCCAGGGACCCAGTACTTC. Its translation: CASSLRGRPGTQYF. This chain connects TRBV27 to TRBJ2-5, with a possible D match to TRBD2 (6 bases). The CDR3 extends over 14 amino acids. V shed 2 bases and J shed 7 bases, with 14 bases lying between them. Germline V gene sequence: CDR1 MNHEY, CDR2 SMNVEV (reference sequence).

V is TRBV10-3 and J is TRBJ2-3, with 11 bases aligning to TRBD2. V shed 8 bases, J shed 2 bases, and the junction held 6 bases outside the gene matches. The CDR3 is 15 residues long. In germline, CDR1 is ENHRY, CDR2 SYGVKD. In nucleotides, the CDR3 is TGTGCCATCGGGGCTAGCGGGGGGAACACAGATACGCAGTATTTT. Amino acids: CAIGASGGNTDTQYF.

The J gene is TRBJ1-1, the V gene TRBV28; D remains unclear. The CDR3 is 18 residues long. CDR1 MDHEN and CDR2 SYDVKM come from the germline V gene. V gave up 11 bases and J gave up 1 base, with 29 bases separating them. The CDR3 DNA sequence: TGTGCCTCCAGCGGGTTTCAGTACCGACCAGACCCGAACACTGAAGCTTTCTTT. It is translated as CASSGFQYRPDPNTEAFF. Drawing the rest from reference TRBV28 and TRBJ1-1, the complete variable domain is DVKVTQSSRYLVKRTGEKVFLECVQDMDHENMFWYRQDPGLGLRLIYFSYDVKMKEKGDIPEGYSVSREKKERFSLILESASTNQTSMYLCASSGFQYRPDPNTEAFFGQGTRLTVV.

The rearrangement uses TRBV19 and TRBJ2-1; possible D gene TRBD2, 5 bases. Trimming took off 2 bases at V and 5 bases at J, with 13 bases between the two ends. This CDR3 is 15 amino acids long. From germline, CDR1 is LNHDA and CDR2 SQIVND (reference sequence). The CDR3 bases are TGTGCCAGTAGTATAATACGGGGAGTAAACAATGAGCAGTTCTTC. Its translation is CASSIIRGVNNEQFF.

The chain links TRBV6-1 to TRBJ2-3, with 8 bases lining up with TRBD2. Germline CDR1 MNHNS, CDR2 SASEGT. The length of the CDR3 is 17 residues. The trim removed 2 bases at V and 2 bases at J, leaving 9 bases unmatched. CDR3 loop: CASSELPGAGATDTQYF. In nucleotides, the CDR3 is TGTGCCAGCAGTGAACTCCCAGGAGCGGGGGCCACAGATACGCAGTATTTT.

The rearrangement uses TRBV10-3 and TRBJ2-1; D gene unclear. Germline V gene sequence: CDR1 ENHRY, CDR2 SYGVKD. The CDR3 covers 13 residues. The germline V and J ends were trimmed by 4 bases and 7 bases, with 11 bases remaining between them. In nucleotides, the CDR3 is TGTGCCATCAGTGCAGACCCGAAGAATGAGCAGTTCTTC. Its translation: CAISADPKNEQFF.

The CDR3 sequence: CASSVGRLMDTEAFF. DNA of the CDR3: TGTGCCAGCAGCGTAGGAAGGTTAATGGACACTGAAGCTTTCTTT. V usage is TRBV9 and J usage is TRBJ1-1; D is undetermined. Germline-derived CDR1 and CDR2 are SGDLS and YYNGEE. The CDR3 has 15 residues. Trimming stripped 0 bases from V and 3 bases from J, with 12 bases between.

This clone was seen a few times. J is TRBJ2-7 and V is TRBV6-1, with D possibly being TRBD2 (6 bases). The CDR3 is 15 amino acids. Per germline, CDR1 MNHNS and CDR2 SASEGT. Between the trimmed V and J ends, which lost 8 bases and 0 bases, there was a span of 17 bases. CDR3 nucleotides: TGTGCCAGCGCCTACCGACCCGGGAGCTCCTACGAGCAGTACTTC. Translated, it gives CASAYRPGSSYEQYF.

The V gene is TRBV5-6, the J gene TRBJ2-5; 8 nucleotides match TRBD2. Germline V CDR1 and CDR2: SGHDT, YYEEEE. CDR3 length: 14 residues. Trimming at V came to 4 bases and at J to 7 bases, leaving 9 bases not matched to a gene. This CDR3 reads CASSAGERGPTQYF. CDR3 nucleotide sequence: TGTGCCAGCAGCGCCGGCGAGCGGGGGCCGACCCAGTACTTC.

This chain uses TRBV25-1 with TRBJ1-5; a weak D match, TRBD1 (5 bases). The CDR3 is 13 amino acids. Germline V gives CDR1 MGHDK, CDR2 SYGVNS. The ends were cut back, 4 bases at V and 10 bases at J, with 14 bases in the middle. Here the CDR3 DNA reads TGTGCCAGCAGTGGACCCGGGGACTTCCCCCAGCATTTT. This translates into CASSGPGDFPQHF. Combining the CDR3 with reference TRBV25-1 and TRBJ1-5 gives the whole variable domain EADIYQTPRYLVIGTGKKITLECSQTMGHDKMYWYQQDPGMELHLIHYSYGVNSTEKGDLSSESTVSRIRTEHFPLTLESARPSHTSQYLCASSGPGDFPQHFGDGTRLSIL.

The chain carries TRBV7-3 and TRBJ2-7; D ambiguous. The germline gives CDR1 SGHTA, CDR2 FQGTGA. This CDR3 region has 14 residues. V dropped 1 base and J dropped 0 bases, with 7 bases sitting between them. CDR3 protein: CASSLNGNSYEQYF. CDR3 nucleotides: TGTGCCAGCAGCTTAAATGGCAACTCCTACGAGCAGTACTTC.

Only a few counts were recorded for this clone. This chain joins TRBV29-1 and TRBJ2-6, with D maybe TRBD1 (6 bases). CDR1 and CDR2 (germline): SQVTM, ANQGSEA. Trimming took 1 base from V and 2 from J, leaving 9 bases between them. There are 15 residues in the CDR3. The CDR3, as DNA: TGCAGCGTTGAAGGTGGGGGCACTGGGGCCAACGTCCTGACTTTC. It codes for CSVEGGGTGANVLTF.

The V call is TRBV10-1, the J call TRBJ1-2; unclear D gene. The germline gives CDR1 WNHNN, CDR2 SYGVQD (reference sequence). V was clipped by 9 bases and J by 6 bases, with 14 bases between them. There are 12 residues in the CDR3. CDR3 DNA sequence: TGCGCCAGTATCGGGAGGGAGGATGGCTACACCTTC. Its translation: CASIGREDGYTF.

The chain has TRBV11-2 and TRBJ2-1, with 9 bases that match TRBD2. V gave up 4 bases and J gave up 7 bases; unmatched junction bases: 8. This CDR3 is 15 amino acids long. CDR1 is SGHAT, CDR2 FQNNGV, per germline. The CDR3 nucleotides read TGTGCCAGCAGCTCGATAGCTAGCGGGACTAATGAGCAGTTCTTC. Its protein product is CASSSIASGTNEQFF.

The chain has TRBV28 and TRBJ1-1, with unresolved D. Germline-derived CDR1 and CDR2 are MDHEN and SYDVKM. The CDR3 is 12 amino acids. The germline V and J ends were trimmed by 8 bases and 4 bases, with 11 bases remaining between them. The DNA for the CDR3 is TGTGCCAGCTGTGGGATGGGCACTGAAGCTTTCTTT. Translated: CASCGMGTEAFF.

The rearrangement joins TRBV7-9 to TRBJ2-6; weak D call: TRBD2 (5 bases). The CDR3 extends over 12 amino acids. Trimming removed 5 bases at V and 8 bases at J, with 7 bases between. In germline, CDR1 is SEHNR, CDR2 FQNEAQ (reference sequence). CDR3 sequence: CASSAGSNVLTF. The CDR3 coding sequence is TGTGCCAGCAGCGCGGGTTCCAACGTCCTGACTTTC.

This chain connects TRBV9 to TRBJ2-5; 11 positions match TRBD2. The CDR3 is 16 residues long. Germline CDR1 and CDR2: SGDLS and YYNGEE. Unmatched junction bases numbered 10, after V lost 2 bases and J lost 7 bases. The CDR3, as DNA: TGTGCCAGCAGCGTCCCTAGCGGGGGGAGTAGGGTGACCCAGTACTTC. This codes for CASSVPSGGSRVTQYF. Full variable domain (outside the CDR3, taken from reference TRBV9 and TRBJ2-5): DSGVTQTPKHLITATGQRVTLRCSPRSGDLSVYWYQQSLDQGLQFLIQYYNGEERAKGNILERFSAQQFPDLHSELNLSSLELGDSALYFCASSVPSGGSRVTQYFGPGTRLLVL.

The chain recombines TRBV5-1 with TRBJ2-3; D not certain. This CDR3 contains 14 residues. Trimming shortened V by 0 bases and J by 2 bases, and 7 bases separated the two germline ends. Per germline, CDR1 SGHRS and CDR2 YFSETQ. In DNA, the CDR3 is TGCGCCAGCAGCTTGGGCCCTCTCACAGATACGCAGTATTTT. As protein: CASSLGPLTDTQYF.

There are a few counts of this clone. The chain couples TRBV7-3 to TRBJ2-1; D not resolved. V was trimmed by 8 bases and J by 5 bases, leaving 16 bases between them. The CDR3 loop spans 14 amino acids. CDR1 SGHTA and CDR2 FQGTGA come from the germline V gene. The CDR3 spells CASAEAIGNNEQFF. CDR3 coding DNA: TGTGCCAGCGCAGAAGCTATAGGAAACAATGAGCAGTTCTTC.

The chain recombines TRBV10-3 with TRBJ1-1; D remains unclear. V shed 9 bases and J shed 0 bases, with 11 bases lying between them. This CDR3 has 13 amino acids. Germline CDR1 and CDR2: ENHRY and SYGVKD. CDR3 sequence: CAIAFGMNTEAFF. The CDR3 DNA is TGTGCCATTGCCTTCGGGATGAACACTGAAGCTTTCTTT.

The chain carries TRBV30 and TRBJ2-7, with D perhaps TRBD2 (5 bases). The CDR3 sequence is 13 residues long. Germline V lookup: CDR1 GTSNPN, CDR2 SVGIG (reference sequence). Trimming pared 5 bases from V and 0 bases from J, leaving 11 bases between. The CDR3: CAWDWESSYEQYF. The CDR3 coding sequence is TGTGCCTGGGACTGGGAGAGCTCCTACGAGCAGTACTTC. Together with reference TRBV30 and TRBJ2-7, the CDR3 gives the full variable domain: SQTIHQWPATLVQPVGSPLSLECTVEGTSNPNLYWYRQAAGRGLQLLFYSVGIGQISSEVPQNLSASRPQDRQFILSSKKLLLSDSGFYLCAWDWESSYEQYFGPGTRLTVT.

The rearrangement uses TRBV30 and TRBJ1-1, with D perhaps matching TRBD1 (5 bases). Trimming shortened V by 5 bases and J by 0 bases, and 7 bases separated the two germline ends. Germline V gene data show CDR1 as GTSNPN and CDR2 as SVGIG (reference sequence). The length of the CDR3 is 12 residues. In nucleotides, the CDR3 is TGTGCCTGGGACAGAATGAACACTGAAGCTTTCTTT. Encoded protein: CAWDRMNTEAFF.

The genes are TRBV5-1 and TRBJ2-3, with TRBD2 matching over 11 bases. The trim removed 2 bases at V and 0 bases at J, leaving 14 bases unmatched. The CDR3 has 20 residues. Germline lookup yields CDR1 SGHRS and CDR2 YFSETQ. The CDR3 reads CASSFGGKMRTSGSTDTQYF. The CDR3 DNA sequence: TGCGCCAGCAGCTTCGGGGGAAAGATGCGGACTAGCGGGAGCACAGATACGCAGTATTTT.

V is TRBV7-6 and J is TRBJ2-6, with TRBD1 matching 7 bases. Trimming removed 4 bases from V and 3 bases from J; junction bases left unmatched: 9. The length of the CDR3 is 17 residues. CDR1 SGHVS and CDR2 FNYEAQ come from the germline V gene. The CDR3 bases are TGTGCCAGCAGCTCTGGGAGACAGGGAGTTGGGGCCAACGTCCTGACTTTC. Translated, it gives CASSSGRQGVGANVLTF.

The chain is built from TRBV7-8 and TRBJ2-1, with 8 bases lining up with TRBD2. Per the germline V gene, CDR1 is SGHVS and CDR2 is FQNEAQ. The CDR3 length is 16 residues. J was trimmed by 7 bases and V by 3 bases; bases with no gene match: 11. CDR3 amino acids: CASSFPTAGAPNEQFF. The CDR3 DNA is TGTGCCAGCAGCTTCCCTACAGCGGGGGCCCCGAATGAGCAGTTCTTC.

The chain couples TRBV29-1 to TRBJ2-5; D gene ambiguous. The CDR3 is 12 residues long. The V gene lost 6 bases and the J gene lost 5 bases, with 13 bases spanning the gap. Germline V gene lookup returns CDR1 SQVTM and CDR2 ANQGSEA. CDR3 sequence: CSVLDGGETQYF. The CDR3, as DNA: TGCAGCGTCCTAGACGGTGGGGAGACCCAGTACTTC.